The present T cell receptor (beta chain) was sequenced within a study of OX40 agonist ivuxolimab in advanced cancers. Regarding the study as a whole: In general, CD8+ T cells held more expanded clones than CD4+ did, on average.

Sequencing was performed with immunoSEQ multiplex PCR; in TCRdb, only in-frame clones are kept and a portion is missing. This table has roughly 96,000 clones, under 85% appearing once. The germline CDR1 and CDR2 sequences are MGHRA and YSYEKL. The CDR3 contains 13 residues. The germline V and J ends were trimmed by 1 base and 4 bases, with 5 bases remaining between them. As for this clone: Its antigen remains unidentified.

This sequence originates from an adult with an advanced solid tumor such as melanoma, head and neck, liver or kidney cancer. The sequencing here drew on CD4+ or CD8+ T cells sorted from blood, taken in a trial of the OX40 agonist ivuxolimab. The genes are TRBV4-1 and TRBJ1-3; D is unresolved. This CDR3 is CASSQGIGNTIYF. The CDR3 region has the DNA TGCGCCAGCAGCCAAGGGATCGGAAACACCATATATTTT.